The 4 T cell receptor beta chains in this list originate from one sample, sequenced in a study of cytomegalovirus exposure and HLA in healthy donors. Generated by immunoSEQ multiplex PCR, the TCRdb table keeps only in-frame clones and is missing some. The data contain more than 95,000 clones, roughly nine tenths of them seen just once; the ten biggest clones take up about 4.1%. What was sequenced was PBMCs. These receptors were obtained from a man aged 18 to 29 in good health and CMV-seropositive.

The chain has TRBV29-1 and TRBJ2-3; 7 nucleotides line up with TRBD1. Germline CDR1 is SQVTM and CDR2 is ANQGSEA. The CDR3 totals 15 residues. V lost 6 bases and J lost 0; bases outside the gene matches: 9. CDR3 sequence (DNA): TGCAGCGTACTAACAGGGACAGCTAGCACAGATACGCAGTATTTT. Protein product: CSVLTGTASTDTQYF.

This CDR3 reads CASSPGQGMGTQYF. CDR3 bases: TGCGCCAGCAGCCCCGGACAGGGGATGGGGACCCAGTACTTC. V usage is TRBV4-1 and J usage is TRBJ2-5; 9 positions agree with TRBD1. CDR1 is MGHRA and CDR2 is YSYEKL in the germline V gene. CDR3 length: 14 amino acids. V gave up 4 bases and J gave up 7 bases; unmatched junction bases: 7.

This clone was seen a single time. This chain uses TRBV4-2 with TRBJ1-2; possibly TRBD1 for D (5 bases). CDR3 length equals 15 residues. The germline V gene encodes CDR1 LGHNA and CDR2 YNFKEQ. V gave up 0 bases and J gave up 4 bases, with 12 bases separating them. CDR3: CASSQDQQGGYGYTF. CDR3 bases: TGTGCCAGCAGCCAAGATCAGCAGGGTGGCTATGGCTACACCTTC.

The CDR3 nucleotides read TGTGCCAGCAGTTTTGGCCACGAGCAGTACTTC. Protein sequence: CASSFGHEQYF. This sequence joins TRBV28 and TRBJ2-7, with D unresolved. The CDR3 spans 11 residues. V lost 3 bases and J 5 bases, leaving 5 bases between the germline ends. CDR1 is MDHEN and CDR2 is SYDVKM in the germline V gene.